These 10 T cell receptor beta chains came from one sample sequenced in a study of cytomegalovirus exposure and HLA in healthy donors. PCR primers comprised 60 Vbeta and 13 Jbeta primers. Profiling relied on immunoSEQ multiplex PCR, and the TCRdb table lists in-frame clones only, not all of them. The sample holds under 150,000 clones, 80% to 90% seen once. Material for sequencing was PBMCs. These receptors came from a man aged 50 or older in good health and CMV-seronegative.

This clone was picked up one time. J is TRBJ2-7 and V is TRBV6-5; D is possibly TRBD1 (5 bases). Per the germline V gene, CDR1 is MNHEY and CDR2 is SVGAGI. The CDR3 sequence is 14 residues long. Trimming removed 0 bases from V and 3 bases from J, with 9 bases in between. CDR3 residues: CASSYSTVIYEQYF. In nucleotides, the CDR3 is TGTGCCAGCAGTTACTCGACAGTCATCTACGAGCAGTACTTC.

The chain joins TRBV18 to TRBJ2-5, with D perhaps matching TRBD2 (6 bases). CDR3 length equals 16 residues. Germline assignment: CDR1 KGHSH and CDR2 LQKENI. V shed 2 bases and J shed 3 bases, with 16 bases lying between them. The CDR3 DNA reads TGTGCCAGCTCACCAACACCCTTAGCGGTAGAAGAGACCCAGTACTTC. This encodes CASSPTPLAVEETQYF.

The CDR3 loop is CASSQPGTGQGYTF. As DNA, the CDR3 is TGCGCCAGCAGTCAGCCGGGGACAGGGCAAGGCTACACCTTC. The chain couples TRBV23-1 to TRBJ1-2; 9 bases are a match to TRBD1. TRBV23-1 is designated an ORF whose function remains uncertain. The V segment lost 3 bases and the J segment 8 bases; nucleotides outside the gene matches: 7. The CDR3 contains 14 residues.

The V call is TRBV5-1, the J call TRBJ2-3; TRBD1 agrees at 7 bases. CDR3 size: 14 residues. Germline CDR1 and CDR2: SGHRS and YFSETQ. V was clipped by 3 bases and J by 3 bases; unmatched bases: 4. The CDR3 DNA is TGCGCCAGCAGCTGGGACAGCAGAACAGATACGCAGTATTTT. This encodes CASSWDSRTDTQYF.

The CDR3 sequence is CATQRGASNNYGYTF. CDR3 bases: TGTGCCACCCAAAGGGGCGCGAGCAATAACTATGGCTACACCTTC. The chain couples TRBV5-6 to TRBJ1-2; tentatively, D is TRBD1 (5 bases). With 9 bases removed from V and 1 base from J, the gap between germline ends came to 19 bases. The CDR3 has 15 amino acids. Germline loops: CDR1 SGHDT, CDR2 YYEEEE. Using reference TRBV5-6 and TRBJ1-2 for the parts outside the CDR3, the full variable domain is DAGVTQSPTHLIKTRGQQVTLRCSPKSGHDTVSWYQQALGQGPQFIFQYYEEEERQRGNFPDRFSGHQFPNYSSELNVNALLLGDSALYLCATQRGASNNYGYTFGSGTRLTVV.

This clone turned up a few times. The V call is TRBV5-6, the J call TRBJ1-6; D uncertain. Looked up from germline, CDR1 is SGHDT and CDR2 is YYEEEE. The CDR3 loop spans 12 amino acids. Between the trimmed V and J ends, which lost 5 bases and 10 bases, there was a span of 10 bases. This CDR3 reads CASRSFVSPLHF. Written as DNA, the CDR3 is TGTGCCAGCAGATCTTTCGTCTCACCCCTCCACTTT.

The chain has TRBV7-3 and TRBJ1-3; possibly TRBD1 for D (5 bases). Per germline, CDR1 SGHTA and CDR2 FQGTGA. With 5 bases removed from V and 0 bases from J, the gap between germline ends came to 11 bases. This CDR3 is built from 15 residues. The CDR3 is CASSPDKSSGNTIYF. DNA for the CDR3: TGTGCCAGCAGCCCGGACAAAAGCTCTGGAAACACCATATATTTT.

CDR3 in DNA: TGCGCCAGCAGCCAAGATAAAGACAGCTATCAGCCCCAGCATTTT. Translated: CASSQDKDSYQPQHF. The chain combines TRBV4-1 with TRBJ1-5; D possibly corresponds to TRBD1 (5 bases). The CDR3 consists of 15 residues. Germline CDR1 reads MGHRA; CDR2 reads YSYEKL. Trimming cost V 0 bases and J 5 bases, with 11 bases left between them.

Comment on this clone: The junction differs from germline at one of its ends, possibly a read error. This chain links TRBV7-7 with TRBJ2-1; 7 bases agree with TRBD2. In germline, CDR1 is SSHAT, CDR2 FNYEAQ (reference sequence). The length of the CDR3 is 14 residues. The CDR3 region has the DNA TGTGCTAGCAGCCCCCTGGGAGGGAGGAATGAGCAGTTCTTC. Protein product: CASSPLGGRNEQFF.

This chain joins TRBV4-3 and TRBJ1-2; maybe TRBD1 (5 bases). Germline-derived CDR1 and CDR2 are LGHNA and YSLEER. The length of the CDR3 is 16 residues. Trimming shortened V by 1 base and J by 4 bases, and 16 bases separated the two germline ends. CDR3: CASSQGQGGATYGYTF. In nucleotides, the CDR3 is TGCGCCAGCAGCCAAGGGCAAGGTGGGGCCACCTATGGCTACACCTTC.